This TCR beta chain was profiled in a study of CD8 T cells in ankylosing spondylitis. Study-level points and caveats: In ankylosing spondylitis blood, a motif of about eight highly homologous TCR beta variants appeared characteristic.

TCRdb reanalysed the 5' RACE reads using MiXCR and keeps one entry per CDR3 protein. The sample lists 500,000 or so distinct CDR3 sequences, roughly 5.3% occurring once. In its sample, this clonotype was seen many times. Its antigen remains unidentified. This CDR3 region has 15 residues. The V gene's germline CDR1 is MDHEN and CDR2 SYDVKM. V was cut by 3 bases and J by 8 bases, with 16 bases left in between. Sequenced input: blood, either unsorted or a sorted T cell fraction (not recorded which). This clonotype was sampled from a male donor with ankylosing spondylitis. The chain couples TRBV28 to TRBJ1-4; D not certain. This CDR3 is CASSFGSSFLEKLFF. CDR3 nucleotide sequence: TGTGCCAGCAGTTTCGGTTCTTCGTTTCTAGAAAAACTGTTTTTT.